This T cell receptor beta chain stems from a study of read filtering for tumor transcriptome and immune sequencing. Study context: The cohort had 17 men and about 15 women aged about 45 to 80, mean approximately 66 years. TCR-mapped reads were about 3.5 to 10.27 million with IR-seq versus roughly 80 to 1,300 with RNA-seq.

Molecular barcoded adaptors covering alpha/delta and beta/gamma chains were used on approximately 400 ng RNA. Via MiXCR, TCRdb re-called the reads, giving one row per CDR3 protein. This sample has 100,000 to 150,000 distinct CDR3 sequences; around 14% occur once, and the top ten carry 7.5% to 10%. Germline V lookup: CDR1 ENHRY, CDR2 SYGVKD. Trimming left V 5 bases short and J 5 bases short, with 13 bases between. The CDR3 runs to 13 residues. This clonotype has a count of ten or more. The antigen remains undetermined. Study observations and caveats: Without single-read clonotypes, shared clonotype proportions correlated more between IR-seq and RNA-seq.

The sample consisted of a population of CD138-negative cells sorted from bone marrow. The TCR originated in a donor at least 40 years old with multiple myeloma. This rearrangement joins TRBV10-3 to TRBJ2-7; D might be TRBD1 (5 bases). In DNA form, the CDR3 reads TGTGCCATCAGTAGCGTCAGGGCGCACGAGCAGTACTTC. This codes for CAISSVRAHEQYF.